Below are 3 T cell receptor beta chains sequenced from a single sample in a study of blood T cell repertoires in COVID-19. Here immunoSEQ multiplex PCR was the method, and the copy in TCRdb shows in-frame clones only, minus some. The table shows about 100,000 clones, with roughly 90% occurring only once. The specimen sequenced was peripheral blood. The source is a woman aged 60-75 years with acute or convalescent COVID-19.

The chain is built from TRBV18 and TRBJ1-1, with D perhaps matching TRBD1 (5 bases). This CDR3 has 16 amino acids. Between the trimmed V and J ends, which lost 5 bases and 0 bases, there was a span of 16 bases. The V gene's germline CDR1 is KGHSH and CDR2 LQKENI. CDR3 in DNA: TGTGCCAGCTCATCGCAGCAGGCGGACATGAACACTGAAGCTTTCTTT. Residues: CASSSQQADMNTEAFF.

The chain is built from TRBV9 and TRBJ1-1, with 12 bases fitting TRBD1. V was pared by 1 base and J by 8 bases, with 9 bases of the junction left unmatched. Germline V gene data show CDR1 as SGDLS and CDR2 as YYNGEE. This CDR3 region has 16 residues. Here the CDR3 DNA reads TGTGCCAGCAGCGTATATGGGTCTGGGACAGGGGGCGAAGCTTTCTTT. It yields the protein CASSVYGSGTGGEAFF.

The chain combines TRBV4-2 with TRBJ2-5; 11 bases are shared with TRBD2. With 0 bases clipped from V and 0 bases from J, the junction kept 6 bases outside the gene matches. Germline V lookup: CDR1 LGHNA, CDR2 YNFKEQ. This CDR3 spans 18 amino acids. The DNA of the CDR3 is TGTGCCAGCAGCCAAGATCCGTGGACTAGCGGGTACCAAGAGACCCAGTACTTC. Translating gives CASSQDPWTSGYQETQYF.